This T cell receptor (beta chain) was documented in a study of blood T cell repertoires in COVID-19. Overall study: From the United States, Italy and Spain came samples of acute and convalescent COVID-19.

Measured with immunoSEQ multiplex PCR; TCRdb has only the in-frame clones, and not every one. The sample lists about 370,000 clones, roughly nine tenths occurring once. The CDR3 is 16 amino acids. V trimming: 4 bases; J trimming: 1 base; junction bases outside the gene matches: 7. Germline lookup yields CDR1 SGDLS and CDR2 YYNGEE. The specimen sequenced was peripheral blood. The TCR originated in a woman younger than 45 with COVID-19, enrolled during active disease. V and J are TRBV9 and TRBJ2-1; 8 nucleotides match TRBD2. CDR3 in amino acids: CASSQSGGSSYNEQFF. For the CDR3, the DNA is TGTGCCAGCAGCCAGAGCGGGGGTTCATCCTACAATGAGCAGTTCTTC.